The clone carrying this T cell receptor (beta chain) was recorded many times. Time point meaning: patch test 3, about 24 weeks after DPC sensitization. Treatment given: therapeutic diphenylcyclopropenone sensitization with weekly scalp DPC. TCRdb re-analysed the RACE reads in MiXCR, keeping a single row per CDR3 protein. Of 99,000 or so distinct CDR3 sequences detected, under 35% appear once; the ten largest clones hold about 2.7%. This sample is part of a study of human T cells and chemical hapten exposure. Trimming took off 1 base at V and 6 bases at J, with 10 bases between the two ends. Germline CDR1 is LGHDT and CDR2 is YNNKEL (reference sequence). The CDR3 has 15 residues.

The sequence came from a man between 40 and 49 years old with alopecia areata. Some clones in this sample may be carry-over from other donors' samples. This rearrangement joins TRBV3-1 to TRBJ1-6; D remains ambiguous. The sample here was whole blood, taken in connection with sensitization to the hapten diphenylcyclopropenone (DPC). The CDR3 bases are TGTGCCAGCAGCCAAGGAGACTTGACTAATTCACCCCTCCACTTT. It codes for CASSQGDLTNSPLHF.